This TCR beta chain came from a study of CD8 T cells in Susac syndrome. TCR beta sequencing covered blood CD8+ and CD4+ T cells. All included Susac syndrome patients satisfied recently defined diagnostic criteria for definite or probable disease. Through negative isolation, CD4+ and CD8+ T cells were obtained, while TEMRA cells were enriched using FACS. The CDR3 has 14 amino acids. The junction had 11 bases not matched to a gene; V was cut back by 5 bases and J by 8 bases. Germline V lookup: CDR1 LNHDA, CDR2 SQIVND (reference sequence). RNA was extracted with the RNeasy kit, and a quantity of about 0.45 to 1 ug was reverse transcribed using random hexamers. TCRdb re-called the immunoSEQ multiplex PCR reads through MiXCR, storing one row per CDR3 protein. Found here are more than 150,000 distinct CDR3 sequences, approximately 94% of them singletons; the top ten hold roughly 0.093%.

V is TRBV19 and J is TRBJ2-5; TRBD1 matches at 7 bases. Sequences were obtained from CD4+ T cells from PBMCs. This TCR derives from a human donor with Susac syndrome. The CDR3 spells CASSLRDSQDTQYF. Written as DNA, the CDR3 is TGTGCCAGTAGTCTCCGGGACAGCCAGGATACCCAGTACTTC.